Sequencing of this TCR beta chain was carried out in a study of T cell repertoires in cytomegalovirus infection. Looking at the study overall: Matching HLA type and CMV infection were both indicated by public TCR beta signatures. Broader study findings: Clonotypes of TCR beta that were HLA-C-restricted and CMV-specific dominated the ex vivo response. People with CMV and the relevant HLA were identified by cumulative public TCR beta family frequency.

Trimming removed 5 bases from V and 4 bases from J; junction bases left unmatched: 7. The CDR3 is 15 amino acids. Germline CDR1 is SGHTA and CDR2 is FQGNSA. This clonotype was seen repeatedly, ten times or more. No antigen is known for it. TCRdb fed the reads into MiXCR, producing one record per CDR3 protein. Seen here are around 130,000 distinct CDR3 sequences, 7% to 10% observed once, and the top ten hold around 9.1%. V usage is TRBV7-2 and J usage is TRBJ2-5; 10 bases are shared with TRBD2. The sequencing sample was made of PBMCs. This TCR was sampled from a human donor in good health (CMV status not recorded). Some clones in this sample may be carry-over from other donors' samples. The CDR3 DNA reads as TGTGCCAGCAGCACGAGCGGGGGGGGAGGAGAGACCCAGTACTTC. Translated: CASSTSGGGGETQYF.